The 31 T cell receptor beta chains in this list originate from one sample, sequenced in a study of a mutant IDH1 vaccine in newly diagnosed glioma. The antigens these receptors bind are not known. The method was immunoSEQ multiplex PCR; TCRdb's version includes in-frame clones alone and lacks a portion of them. The sample holds tens of thousands of clones, almost 85% seen once. Time point here: week 47, end of study. Each dose delivered 300 ug of mutant IDH1 20-mer peptide subcutaneously with imiquimod. This specimen was PBMCs, taken from a glioma patient whose treatment included an IDH1 peptide vaccine. These receptors came from a man between 40 and 49 years old with glioma.

V and J are TRBV7-2 and TRBJ1-5, with unresolved D. The CDR3 is 12 residues long. V was shortened by 2 bases and J by 5 bases, with 4 bases between the two germline ends. From germline, CDR1 is SGHTA and CDR2 FQGNSA. The CDR3 DNA sequence: TGTGCCAGCAGCTTACTAGATCAGCCCCAGCATTTT. It specifies CASSLLDQPQHF.

The genes are TRBV5-4 and TRBJ2-7; TRBD2 might be the D (7 bases). From germline, CDR1 is SGHNT and CDR2 YYREEE (reference sequence). The CDR3 has 15 amino acids. V lost 4 bases and J lost 3, with 17 bases in between. Here the CDR3 DNA reads TGTGCCAGCAGCGCAAAGGGGGGGCCGAGCTACGAGCAGTACTTC. This gives the protein CASSAKGGPSYEQYF.

The chain has TRBV15 and TRBJ2-7, with 10 bases lining up with TRBD1. Germline values: CDR1 LNHNV, CDR2 YYDKDF (reference sequence). This CDR3 region has 14 residues. Unmatched junction bases numbered 4, after V lost 6 bases and J lost 2 bases. Written as DNA, the CDR3 is TGTGCCACCAGTCCGGGACAGGGGCCCTACGAGCAGTACTTC. Its protein product is CATSPGQGPYEQYF.

This clone rates as medium-sized. The CDR3 here is CASAGRGPNEQYF. The CDR3 nucleotides read TGTGCCAGCGCTGGGCGGGGTCCCAACGAGCAGTACTTC. The J gene is TRBJ2-7, the V gene TRBV6-1; the D gene is possibly TRBD2 (6 bases). The germline V gene has CDR1 MNHNS and CDR2 SASEGT. Between the trimmed V and J ends, which lost 8 bases and 5 bases, there was a span of 16 bases. CDR3 length: 13 residues.

V gene TRBV28 combines with J gene TRBJ2-5, with 10 bases lining up with TRBD2. The CDR3 runs 13 residues. Trimming took 8 bases from V and 4 from J; bases not matched to a gene: 4. Germline CDR1 reads MDHEN; CDR2 reads SYDVKM. DNA of the CDR3: TGTGCCAGCCTAGCGGGAGTAACAGAGACCCAGTACTTC. Protein: CASLAGVTETQYF.

The gene calls are TRBV18 and TRBJ1-2; possibly TRBD1 for D (6 bases). The V end lost 5 bases, the J end lost 6 bases, and 28 bases lay between the germline ends. The germline CDR1 and CDR2 sequences are KGHSH and LQKENI. The CDR3 is 18 residues long. CDR3 sequence: CASSSRTGQTGSLNGYTF. Written as DNA, the CDR3 is TGTGCCAGCTCAAGCCGAACAGGGCAAACCGGATCTCTCAATGGCTACACCTTC.

The chain combines TRBV10-1 with TRBJ2-5; 14 nucleotides line up with TRBD2. Germline assignment: CDR1 WNHNN and CDR2 SYGVQD (reference sequence). Unmatched junction bases numbered 13, after V lost 6 bases and J lost 4 bases. The CDR3 runs 18 residues. The CDR3 sequence is CASRPSPTSGRARETQYF. The CDR3 DNA sequence: TGCGCCAGCAGGCCTTCCCCGACTAGCGGGAGGGCCAGAGAGACCCAGTACTTC.

The V call is TRBV5-8, the J call TRBJ1-1, with 10 positions matching TRBD1. Germline V gene sequence: CDR1 SGHTS, CDR2 YDEGEE. The junction had 5 bases not matched to a gene; V was cut back by 1 base and J by 5 bases. The CDR3 spans 15 residues. CDR3 nucleotides: TGTGCCAGCAGCTTGCTGGACAGGGGGGCGACTGAAGCTTTCTTT. Translated: CASSLLDRGATEAFF.

This clone was observed once. The gene calls are TRBV9 and TRBJ2-7, with D possibly being TRBD1 (6 bases). The CDR3 loop spans 13 amino acids. Germline V CDR1 and CDR2: SGDLS, YYNGEE. V lost 4 bases and J 11 bases, leaving 19 bases between the germline ends. CDR3 protein: CASSPTGTLRKYF. CDR3 coding DNA: TGTGCCAGCAGCCCAACCGGGACACTAAGGAAGTACTTC.

This clone has only a few counts. The CDR3 reads CASRRSRPGRTSTDTQYF. The CDR3 DNA reads as TGTGCCAGCAGGCGTTCAAGACCGGGACGGACTAGCACAGATACGCAGTATTTT. The chain uses TRBV28 and TRBJ2-3; D is perhaps TRBD1 or TRBD2 (5 bases each). CDR3 length equals 18 residues. Germline loops: CDR1 MDHEN, CDR2 SYDVKM. Deletions cut 6 bases from V and 0 bases from J, with 22 bases between.

This clone appeared a single time. For the CDR3, the DNA is TGTGCCAGCAGAGGCACTAGCGCTCTCAATGAGCAGTTCTTC. This gives the protein CASRGTSALNEQFF. This chain connects TRBV27 to TRBJ2-1; 7 nucleotides align to TRBD2. Germline V gene lookup returns CDR1 MNHEY and CDR2 SMNVEV (reference sequence). The CDR3 has 14 residues. V lost 6 bases, J lost 6 bases, and 8 bases stayed unmatched.

The chain carries TRBV5-8 and TRBJ1-2; possible D gene TRBD1, 5 bases. Trimming pared 0 bases from V and 7 bases from J, leaving 16 bases between. The CDR3 totals 15 residues. The germline CDR1 and CDR2 sequences are SGHTS and YDEGEE. CDR3 nucleotide sequence: TGTGCCAGCAGCTTGGCCGGGACCCGACCCGGTGGCTACACCTTC. Its protein is CASSLAGTRPGGYTF.

V usage is TRBV2 and J usage is TRBJ1-1; 11 bases align to TRBD1. V gave up 11 bases and J gave up 4 bases; unmatched junction bases: 6. Germline V gene sequence: CDR1 SNHLY, CDR2 FYNNEI. This CDR3 comprises 13 residues. The CDR3 is CAGEGQGVTEAFF. The DNA for the CDR3 is TGTGCCGGAGAGGGACAGGGGGTCACTGAAGCTTTCTTT.

The J gene is TRBJ2-7, the V gene TRBV9, with D tentatively TRBD2 (5 bases). V shed 0 bases and J shed 6 bases, with 13 bases lying between them. CDR1 and CDR2 from the germline V gene are SGDLS and YYNGEE. This CDR3 contains 14 residues. The CDR3, as DNA: TGTGCCAGCAGCGTAGCCACTAGGGTCCCCGAGCAGTACTTC. It is translated as CASSVATRVPEQYF.

V is TRBV19 and J is TRBJ2-7; D is ambiguous. V gave up 10 bases and J gave up 3 bases, with 19 bases separating them. Germline V gene lookup returns CDR1 LNHDA and CDR2 SQIVND (reference sequence). The CDR3 has 14 amino acids. Here the CDR3 reads CATSIRNSLYEQYF. The CDR3 nucleotides are TGTGCCACCTCGATTAGGAACTCTCTCTACGAGCAGTACTTC.

This chain joins TRBV28 and TRBJ1-5, with 7 nucleotides matching TRBD1. Trimming at V came to 5 bases and at J to 0 bases, leaving 10 bases not matched to a gene. CDR3 length: 17 residues. The germline gives CDR1 MDHEN, CDR2 SYDVKM. The CDR3 nucleotides read TGTGCCAGCAGTCCCACGACAGGGCATTATAGCAATCAGCCCCAGCATTTT. Its translation: CASSPTTGHYSNQPQHF.

The rearrangement links TRBV5-6 to TRBJ2-1, with TRBD2 identical over 9 bases. The CDR3 has 15 residues. V trimming: 0 bases; J trimming: 4 bases; junction bases outside the gene matches: 2. Germline CDR1 is SGHDT and CDR2 is YYEEEE. Here the CDR3 reads CASSLVAGVYNEQFF. CDR3 coding DNA: TGTGCCAGCAGCTTGGTAGCGGGAGTGTACAATGAGCAGTTCTTC.

The chain recombines TRBV10-3 with TRBJ2-1; 8 positions match TRBD1. The CDR3 runs 16 residues. Trimming removed 6 bases from V and 0 bases from J; junction bases left unmatched: 7. CDR1 ENHRY and CDR2 SYGVKD come from the germline V gene. CDR3 protein: CAIRATGGSSYNEQFF. DNA for the CDR3: TGTGCCATCAGGGCCACAGGGGGGAGCTCCTACAATGAGCAGTTCTTC.

This chain connects TRBV7-2 to TRBJ2-3; D is unclear. This CDR3 contains 14 residues. The V and J ends lost 2 bases and 5 bases respectively, with 11 bases between them. Germline lookup yields CDR1 SGHTA and CDR2 FQGNSA. In nucleotides, the CDR3 is TGTGCCAGCAGCTTATTTCTCTTGAGAGATACGCAGTATTTT. It specifies CASSLFLLRDTQYF.

V and J are TRBV5-8 and TRBJ2-3; the D is unclear. This CDR3 contains 15 residues. Germline V gives CDR1 SGHTS, CDR2 YDEGEE. Trimming took 1 base from V and 2 from J, leaving 11 bases between them. CDR3 DNA sequence: TGTGCCAGCAGCTTGCTACAGATCTACACAGATACGCAGTATTTT. Its translation is CASSLLQIYTDTQYF. Using reference TRBV5-8 and TRBJ2-3 for the parts outside the CDR3, the full variable domain is EAGVTQSPTHLIKTRGQQATLRCSPISGHTSVYWYQQALGLGLQFLLWYDEGEERNRGNFPPRFSGRQFPNYSSELNVNALELEDSALYLCASSLLQIYTDTQYFGPGTRLTVL.

This clone was picked up a small number of times. The V call is TRBV7-2, the J call TRBJ1-5; D not resolved. Germline CDR1 SGHTA, CDR2 FQGNSA. V lost 7 bases and J lost 3, with 10 bases in between. This CDR3 region has 13 residues. The CDR3 region is CASTADLNQPQHF. Here the CDR3 DNA reads TGTGCCAGCACTGCGGATCTCAATCAGCCCCAGCATTTT.

The V and J genes are TRBV6-5 and TRBJ1-4, with 7 bases fitting TRBD1. The CDR3 length is 14 residues. V lost 6 bases and J lost 8; bases outside the gene matches: 9. The germline V gene has CDR1 MNHEY and CDR2 SVGAGI. The CDR3 loop reads CASRDRWGREKLFF. CDR3 DNA: TGTGCCAGCAGGGACAGGTGGGGGCGGGAAAAACTGTTTTTT.

The V gene is TRBV7-2, the J gene TRBJ2-5; no clear D. The CDR3 loop spans 14 amino acids. Germline loops: CDR1 SGHTA, CDR2 FQGNSA. The V end was cut by 3 bases, the J end by 2 bases, with 10 bases between. For the CDR3, the DNA is TGTGCCAGCAGCTTGGGTGGATATCAAGAGACCCAGTACTTC. Amino acids: CASSLGGYQETQYF.

The chain links TRBV4-1 to TRBJ2-7, with D tentatively TRBD2 (6 bases). V lost 0 bases and J 2 bases, leaving 14 bases between the germline ends. This CDR3 comprises 16 residues. CDR1 and CDR2 (germline): MGHRA, YSYEKL. The CDR3 is CASSQDRDSRPYEQYF. CDR3 nucleotides: TGCGCCAGCAGCCAAGATCGGGACTCTCGTCCCTACGAGCAGTACTTC.

V is TRBV19 and J is TRBJ1-2; D possibly corresponds to TRBD1 (5 bases). The CDR3 covers 11 residues. V lost 11 bases and J 1 base, leaving 8 bases between the germline ends. Germline V CDR1 and CDR2: LNHDA, SQIVND (reference sequence). This CDR3 reads CALDSNYGYTF. The DNA for the CDR3 is TGTGCCCTCGACAGTAACTATGGCTACACCTTC.

This clone was found a few times. The genes are TRBV4-2 and TRBJ1-4; D possibly corresponds to TRBD1 (6 bases). CDR3 length: 16 amino acids. Deletions cut 6 bases from V and 7 bases from J, with 21 bases between. Germline CDR1 LGHNA, CDR2 YNFKEQ. The CDR3 loop reads CASREGRGGMSEKLFF. The CDR3 DNA sequence: TGTGCCAGCAGAGAGGGACGAGGGGGTATGAGTGAAAAACTGTTTTTT.

This clone was seen only a few times. The chain employs TRBV5-4 and TRBJ2-5; a weak D match, TRBD2 (8 bases). The CDR3 runs to 14 residues. Per the germline V gene, CDR1 is SGHNT and CDR2 is YYREEE (reference sequence). The ends were cut back, 6 bases at V and 5 bases at J, with 17 bases in the middle. The CDR3 DNA reads as TGTGCCAGCAACCTACGGGAGGGGGCGGAGACCCAGTACTTC. Encoded protein: CASNLREGAETQYF.

J is TRBJ2-5 and V is TRBV5-1; a possible D gene is TRBD1 (5 bases). Judging by the DNA end, TRBJ2-7 fits better; the J call may be wrong. In germline, CDR1 is SGHRS, CDR2 YFSETQ. This CDR3 spans 14 amino acids. CDR3 region: CASTFQGTDYEQYF. In DNA form, the CDR3 reads TGCGCCAGCACCTTCCAGGGAACCGACTACGAGCAGTACTTC.

This chain uses TRBV19 with TRBJ2-7; D ambiguous. The V gene lost 3 bases and the J gene lost 2 bases, with 5 bases spanning the gap. CDR3 size: 12 residues. The germline V gene has CDR1 LNHDA and CDR2 SQIVND (reference sequence). As DNA, the CDR3 is TGTGCCAGTAGTATGTCGCCCTACGAGCAGTACTTC. Protein sequence: CASSMSPYEQYF.

The chain employs TRBV5-6 and TRBJ1-5, with D maybe TRBD1 (5 bases). From germline, CDR1 is SGHDT and CDR2 YYEEEE. There are 16 residues in the CDR3. Trimming removed 1 base at V and 0 bases at J, with 11 bases between. CDR3 DNA sequence: TGTGCCAGCAGCTTGTTACAGGATGGTAGCAATCAGCCCCAGCATTTT. Amino acid sequence: CASSLLQDGSNQPQHF.

The V call is TRBV21-1, the J call TRBJ1-2. TRBV21-1 is a documented pseudogene. This CDR3 comprises 10 residues. The CDR3 DNA follows: TGTGCCAGTCCGGGAGGGGGCTACACCTTC. Protein product: CASPGGGYTF.